The rows below give T cell receptor beta chains drawn from one sample of a study of T-cell memory formation after mild COVID-19. TCRdb fed the 5' RACE reads into MiXCR, producing one record per CDR3 protein. This table has approximately 500,000 distinct CDR3 sequences, around 25% appearing once. The sequenced sample consisted of PBMCs or a T cell subset sorted from them (not recorded which). These receptors all come from an adult woman who had mild COVID-19 (a few samples of this study predate the infection). Cell type and time point are not known. Both conserved end residues are part of each CDR3. D genes are given only for firm matches. Clone size appears in some rows only: once, few, many, or a class for an expanded clone.

j_call v_call d_call clone_size cdr3_aa cdr3_nt
TRBJ2-1 TRBV6-1 NA NA CASSEETIPAGLYNEQFF TGTGCCAGCAGTGAAGAAACTATACCAGCAGGGCTCTACAATGAGCAGTTCTTC
TRBJ2-1 TRBV20-1 NA few CSASGGPPYNEQFF TGCAGTGCTAGCGGGGGGCCTCCATACAATGAGCAGTTCTTC
TRBJ1-4 TRBV24-1 NA NA CATSDFGNHEKLFF TGTGCCACCAGTGATTTTGGGAACCATGAAAAACTGTTTTTT
TRBJ2-1 TRBV5-1 NA many CASSVGLLLERDEQFF TGCGCCAGCAGCGTAGGCCTTTTACTAGAGCGGGATGAGCAGTTCTTC
TRBJ2-7 TRBV5-1 NA few CASSFPEGIEQYF TGCGCCAGCAGCTTCCCCGAGGGAATCGAGCAGTACTTC
TRBJ1-6 TRBV6-6 NA NA CASSYPDRNSPLHF TGTGCCAGCAGTTACCCAGACAGGAATTCACCCCTCCACTTT
TRBJ2-1 TRBV23-1 TRBD1 NA CASSQTGTGMTYNEQFF TGCGCCAGCAGTCAAACCGGGACAGGGATGACCTACAATGAGCAGTTCTTC
TRBJ2-2 TRBV20-1 TRBD1 NA CSARKTGTEAGELFF TGCAGTGCTAGAAAAACCGGGACAGAAGCCGGGGAGCTGTTTTTT
TRBJ2-3 TRBV7-2 NA NA CASSLSGYTDTQYF TGTGCCAGCAGCTTATCCGGATACACAGATACGCAGTATTTT
TRBJ2-2 TRBV9 TRBD2 many CASSAGPRGDAGELFF TGTGCCAGCAGCGCCGGGCCCCGGGGGGACGCCGGGGAGCTGTTTTTT
TRBJ1-1 TRBV9 NA few CASSVTQNTEAFF TGTGCCAGCAGCGTTACACAGAACACTGAAGCTTTCTTT
TRBJ1-1 TRBV12-3/TRBV12-4 NA many CASSLQGLNTEAFF TGTGCCAGCAGCTTACAGGGTTTGAACACTGAAGCTTTCTTT
TRBJ2-3 TRBV7-9 NA many CASSSRSGQYF TGTGCCAGCAGTTCCCGATCGGGGCAGTATTTT
TRBJ2-7 TRBV2 TRBD2 many CASSVLAGVSYEQYF TGTGCCAGCAGTGTCCTAGCGGGGGTCTCCTACGAGCAGTACTTC
TRBJ1-1 TRBV12-3/TRBV12-4 NA once CASSLGGRRMNTEAFF TGTGCCAGCAGCCTGGGGGGGCGGAGGATGAACACTGAAGCTTTCTTT
TRBJ2-7 TRBV29-1 NA NA CSVLAVEGYEQYF TGCAGCGTATTGGCCGTAGAGGGTTACGAGCAGTACTTC
TRBJ1-6 TRBV12-3/TRBV12-4 TRBD1 NA CASSSSGGSLNSPLHF TGTGCCAGCAGTTCCTCAGGGGGCTCGTTGAATTCACCCCTCCACTTT
TRBJ1-5 TRBV19 NA few CASSISRPSRGGNQPQHF TGTGCCAGTAGTATATCCCGTCCCAGCAGGGGTGGCAATCAGCCCCAGCATTTT
TRBJ1-4 TRBV5-1 NA NA CASSLVGQTTNEKLFF TGCGCCAGCAGCTTGGTCGGACAGACAACTAATGAAAAACTGTTTTTT
TRBJ2-2 TRBV7-8 NA few CASSLDHRNTGELFF TGTGCCAGCAGCTTAGACCACCGGAACACCGGGGAGCTGTTTTTT
TRBJ1-1 TRBV14 NA NA CASSQDYTNTEAFF TGTGCCAGCAGCCAAGATTACACCAACACTGAAGCTTTCTTT
TRBJ2-1 TRBV7-9 TRBD1 NA CASSPRRDRGRDEQFF TGTGCCAGCAGCCCCCGGCGGGACAGGGGGCGCGATGAGCAGTTCTTC